These 9 T cell receptor beta chains were all obtained from the same sample, sequenced in a study of shared clonotypes between healthy human individuals. The protocol was immunoSEQ multiplex PCR, while the TCRdb copy is restricted to in-frame clones and leaves out a portion. The sample carries about 330,000 clones, about 74% recorded once. The sequenced sample consisted of memory CD4+ T cells sorted from blood. Subset specified: CD45RA-negative fraction. These receptors were obtained from a man aged 25-45 years in good health.

A single count supports this clone. The chain couples TRBV5-1 to TRBJ2-2; 7 positions match TRBD1. Germline V gene lookup returns CDR1 SGHRS and CDR2 YFSETQ. The CDR3 is made up of 16 amino acids. Germline trimming cut 1 base from V and 7 bases from J; bases unmatched to any gene: 10. The CDR3 region is CASSLTGQSRGGELFF. CDR3 nucleotides: TGCGCCAGCAGCTTGACGGGACAGAGCAGGGGCGGGGAGCTGTTTTTT.

The chain recombines TRBV19 with TRBJ2-7, with a weak D call TRBD2 (5 bases). The V gene's germline CDR1 is LNHDA and CDR2 SQIVND (reference sequence). The CDR3 runs to 15 residues. The ends were cut back, 7 bases at V and 3 bases at J, with 19 bases in the middle. The CDR3 bases are TGTGCCAGTACCCCCTCTCGGAGGTCCCTCTACGAGCAGTACTTC. It codes for CASTPSRRSLYEQYF. The variable domain in full, completed from reference TRBV19 and TRBJ2-7, reads DGGITQSPKYLFRKEGQNVTLSCEQNLNHDAMYWYRQDPGQGLRLIYYSQIVNDFQKGDIAEGYSVSREKKESFPLTVTSAQKNPTAFYLCASTPSRRSLYEQYFGPGTRLTVT.

This sequence joins TRBV30 and TRBJ1-2; no clear D gene. The CDR3 spans 12 residues. Germline loops: CDR1 GTSNPN, CDR2 SVGIG (reference sequence). Trimming stripped 2 bases from V and 4 bases from J, with 8 bases between. The CDR3 DNA sequence: TGTGCCTGGAGTAAGTTACGCTATGGCTACACCTTC. Its translation is CAWSKLRYGYTF.

With respect to this clone: A far larger clone differs by one base, so this is likely a read error. The chain is built from TRBV11-2 and TRBJ2-2; a possible D gene is TRBD2 (6 bases). Germline-derived CDR1 and CDR2 are SGHAT and FQNNGV. V dropped 5 bases and J dropped 7 bases, with 23 bases sitting between them. The CDR3 is 17 amino acids. The CDR3 is CASSPESRGLGGGELFF. Written as DNA, the CDR3 is TGTGCCAGCAGCCCAGAATCTCGCGGGCTGGGGGGCGGGGAGCTGTTTTTT.

The V call is TRBV5-4, the J call TRBJ2-7; a possible D gene is TRBD2 (6 bases). CDR1 SGHNT and CDR2 YYREEE come from the germline V gene (reference sequence). V was cut by 4 bases and J by 6 bases, with 17 bases left in between. This CDR3 is built from 14 residues. The CDR3 DNA sequence: TGTGCCAGCAGCCACGGCGGGGTAGAGGGCGAGCAGTACTTC. It is translated as CASSHGGVEGEQYF.

The V call is TRBV10-3, the J call TRBJ2-7; 7 positions match TRBD2. The V gene's germline CDR1 is ENHRY and CDR2 SYGVKD. V shed 8 bases and J 2 bases; nucleotides not matched to a gene: 15. CDR3 length: 16 amino acids. The CDR3 DNA sequence: TGTGCCATCGATGAGGGAGGGTTGGATCAACCCTACGAGCAGTACTTC. It translates to CAIDEGGLDQPYEQYF.

This chain uses TRBV11-2 with TRBJ2-7, with D unclear. Per germline, CDR1 SGHAT and CDR2 FQNNGV. Trimming took off 2 bases at V and 6 bases at J, with 5 bases between the two ends. The CDR3 has 11 residues. The CDR3 protein is CASSLNFEQYF. CDR3 bases: TGTGCCAGCAGCTTAAATTTCGAGCAGTACTTC. The full variable domain, with the rest looked up from reference TRBV11-2 and TRBJ2-7, is EAGVAQSPRYKIIEKRQSVAFWCNPISGHATLYWYQQILGQGPKLLIQFQNNGVVDDSQLPKDRFSAERLKGVDSTLKIQPAKLEDSAVYLCASSLNFEQYFGPGTRLTVT.

The chain employs TRBV2 and TRBJ2-3; 7 bases line up with TRBD2. Trimming at V came to 5 bases and at J to 4 bases, leaving 12 bases not matched to a gene. This CDR3 is built from 16 residues. CDR1 and CDR2 from the germline V gene are SNHLY and FYNNEI. The DNA for the CDR3 is TGTGCCAGCAGTCCGAGGGGAGGGAGCGGTCCAGATACGCAGTATTTT. Protein sequence: CASSPRGGSGPDTQYF.

This clone was picked up a small number of times. The gene calls are TRBV9 and TRBJ2-1; TRBD2 agrees at 8 bases. CDR3 length equals 15 residues. CDR1 is SGDLS and CDR2 is YYNGEE in the germline V gene. Trimming at V came to 4 bases and at J to 4 bases, leaving 7 bases not matched to a gene. This CDR3 reads CASSPQASGYNEQFF. CDR3 sequence (DNA): TGTGCCAGCAGCCCACAGGCTAGCGGGTACAATGAGCAGTTCTTC.